A selection of T cell receptor beta chains follows, all from one sample in a study of cytomegalovirus exposure and HLA in healthy donors. TCRdb's copy holds only in-frame clones and misses some; the assay was immunoSEQ multiplex PCR. The sample lists 80,000 or so clones, about 79% seen once, with around 7% in the top ten. Sample: PBMCs. All receptors derive from a middle-aged woman in good health and CMV-seronegative. CDR3s include the opening cysteine and the closing phenylalanine or tryptophan. The order of the fields is V gene, J gene, CDR3 length, D gene, clone size, CDR3 protein, CDR3 DNA. The D gene is left open where the match is weak. A clone size is listed for some rows: how often the clone was seen (once, few, many), or a class if it is expanded.

v_call: TRBV5-6
j_call: TRBJ1-2
cdr3_length: 13
d_call: NA
clone_size: NA
cdr3_aa: CASSLGGGRGYTF
cdr3_nt: TGTGCCAGCAGCTTGGGGGGGGGACGCGGCTACACCTTC

v_call: TRBV18
j_call: TRBJ1-5
cdr3_length: 14
d_call: TRBD1
clone_size: NA
cdr3_aa: CASSATGGRQPQHF
cdr3_nt: TGTGCCAGCTCAGCCACAGGGGGTCGGCAGCCCCAGCATTTT

v_call: TRBV6-6
j_call: TRBJ2-3
cdr3_length: 15
d_call: NA
clone_size: NA
cdr3_aa: CASSKRQQITDTQYF
cdr3_nt: TGTGCCAGCAGCAAGAGACAGCAGATCACAGATACGCAGTATTTT

v_call: TRBV28
j_call: TRBJ1-1
cdr3_length: 15
d_call: TRBD1
clone_size: few
cdr3_aa: CASRPGQSMNTEAFF
cdr3_nt: TGTGCCAGCAGACCGGGACAGAGCATGAACACTGAAGCTTTCTTT

v_call: TRBV5-4
j_call: TRBJ2-5
cdr3_length: 13
d_call: NA
clone_size: NA
cdr3_aa: CASSLTGWETQYF
cdr3_nt: TGTGCCAGCAGCTTGACGGGGTGGGAGACCCAGTACTTC

v_call: TRBV5-4
j_call: TRBJ1-5
cdr3_length: 15
d_call: NA
clone_size: few
cdr3_aa: CASSLAGASNQPQHF
cdr3_nt: TGTGCCAGCAGCTTGGCAGGGGCTAGCAATCAGCCCCAGCATTTT

v_call: TRBV18
j_call: TRBJ2-7
cdr3_length: 14
d_call: NA
clone_size: few
cdr3_aa: CASSPTDSSYEQYF
cdr3_nt: TGTGCCAGCTCACCAACGGACAGCTCCTACGAGCAGTACTTC

v_call: TRBV28
j_call: TRBJ2-2
cdr3_length: 13
d_call: TRBD2
clone_size: NA
cdr3_aa: CASITSATGELFF
cdr3_nt: TGTGCCAGCATCACTAGCGCTACCGGGGAGCTGTTTTTT

v_call: TRBV4-1
j_call: TRBJ2-3
cdr3_length: 17
d_call: TRBD1
clone_size: NA
cdr3_aa: CASSQDRGTLSTDTQYF
cdr3_nt: TGCGCCAGCAGCCAAGACAGGGGGACCCTGAGCACAGATACGCAGTATTTT

v_call: TRBV19
j_call: TRBJ1-1
cdr3_length: 15
d_call: NA
clone_size: NA
cdr3_aa: CASSIAYGYDTEAFF
cdr3_nt: TGTGCCAGTAGTATAGCCTATGGTTACGACACTGAAGCTTTCTTT

v_call: TRBV4-1
j_call: TRBJ1-1
cdr3_length: 14
d_call: NA
clone_size: NA
cdr3_aa: CASSQVTANTEAFF
cdr3_nt: TGCGCCAGCAGCCAAGTGACAGCAAACACTGAAGCTTTCTTT

v_call: TRBV29-1
j_call: TRBJ2-1
cdr3_length: 16
d_call: TRBD2
clone_size: NA
cdr3_aa: CSVGGGLGRTNNEQFF
cdr3_nt: TGCAGCGTTGGGGGGGGGTTAGGGCGGACGAACAATGAGCAGTTCTTC

v_call: TRBV6-5
j_call: TRBJ1-2
cdr3_length: 12
d_call: NA
clone_size: NA
cdr3_aa: CASSYGNYGYTF
cdr3_nt: TGTGCCAGCAGTTACGGCAACTATGGCTACACCTTC

v_call: TRBV5-1
j_call: TRBJ2-7
cdr3_length: 15
d_call: TRBD1
clone_size: few
cdr3_aa: CASSLNNRGTPLWYF
cdr3_nt: TGCGCCAGCAGCTTGAATAACAGGGGCACACCTCTATGGTACTTC

v_call: TRBV5-5
j_call: TRBJ1-1
cdr3_length: 14
d_call: TRBD1
clone_size: few
cdr3_aa: CASSFVGQGTEAFF
cdr3_nt: TGTGCCAGCAGCTTCGTCGGACAGGGAACTGAAGCTTTCTTT

v_call: TRBV14
j_call: TRBJ2-7
cdr3_length: 14
d_call: NA
clone_size: once
cdr3_aa: CASSLQLTAYEQYF
cdr3_nt: TGTGCCAGCAGCCTTCAGCTCACAGCATACGAGCAGTACTTC

v_call: TRBV6-1
j_call: TRBJ1-2
cdr3_length: 15
d_call: TRBD1
clone_size: NA
cdr3_aa: CASSEIGTGDYGYTF
cdr3_nt: TGTGCCAGCAGTGAAATAGGGACAGGAGACTATGGCTACACCTTC